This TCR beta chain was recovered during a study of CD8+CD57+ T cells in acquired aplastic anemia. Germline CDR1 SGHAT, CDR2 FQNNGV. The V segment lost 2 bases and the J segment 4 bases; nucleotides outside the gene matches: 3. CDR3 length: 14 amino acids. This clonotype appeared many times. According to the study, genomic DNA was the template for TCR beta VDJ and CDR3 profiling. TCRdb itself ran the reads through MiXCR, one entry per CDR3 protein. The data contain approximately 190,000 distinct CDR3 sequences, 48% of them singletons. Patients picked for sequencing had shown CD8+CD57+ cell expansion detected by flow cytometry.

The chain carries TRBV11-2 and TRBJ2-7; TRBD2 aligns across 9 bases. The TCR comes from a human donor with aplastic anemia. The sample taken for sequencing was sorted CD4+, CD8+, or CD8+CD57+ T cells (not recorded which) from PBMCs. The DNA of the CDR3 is TGTGCCAGCAGCTTATCAGCGGGAGGATACGAGCAGTACTTC. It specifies CASSLSAGGYEQYF.